This record looks at one TCR beta chain sequence and its context. Its specificity is unknown. This sample is drawn from a study of radiotherapy plus CTLA-4 blockade in lung cancer. Study-wide points: An expansion of tumor-derived TCR clones occurred in blood after radiotherapy plus ipilimumab. Reported findings show early blood T cell clone dynamics, with interferon-beta, best predicted response.

The CDR3 spans 14 residues. The germline CDR1 and CDR2 sequences are SGHDN and FVKESK. The trim removed 2 bases at V and 4 bases at J, leaving 3 bases unmatched. Sequenced by immunoSEQ multiplex PCR; TCRdb stores in-frame clones only, minus some. In the table there are over 85,000 clones, around 84% of which are singletons. The clonotype was recovered from a human donor with non-small cell lung cancer that progressed on radiotherapy plus ipilimumab. The genes are TRBV14 and TRBJ2-3; TRBD2 aligns across 7 bases. Sequenced here: peripheral blood, sampled from a patient treated with radiotherapy plus ipilimumab. CDR3 in amino acids: CASSQLGLPDTQYF. The CDR3 nucleotides read TGTGCCAGCAGCCAATTGGGACTACCAGATACGCAGTATTTT.